Presented here are 21 T cell receptor beta chains from one specimen sequenced in a study of T cells in Graves' hyperthyroidism and ophthalmopathy. The source material, RNA transcripts, was used to amplify TCR beta CDR3 regions. The HTBI primer set served for first-round RT-PCR of the TCR CDR3. TCRdb passed the multiplex PCR reads through MiXCR, listing each CDR3 protein once. The table has over 250,000 distinct CDR3 sequences, less than 30% seen once. The sequenced sample consisted of blood. These receptors were taken from a man in his forties with Graves' hyperthyroidism that later progressed to Graves' ophthalmopathy.

This clonotype was observed at least ten times. The chain joins TRBV11-2 to TRBJ2-5; 8 bases match TRBD2. With V trimmed by 1 base and J by 4 bases, 11 bases remained unmatched. This CDR3 region has 17 residues. CDR1 is SGHAT and CDR2 is FQNNGV in the germline V gene. In DNA, the CDR3 is TGTGCCAGCAGCTTAGGGGCAAAAGCGGGAGTTGGAGAGACCCAGTACTTC. Amino acid sequence: CASSLGAKAGVGETQYF.

V and J are TRBV20-1 and TRBJ1-5; D is perhaps TRBD1 (5 bases). V was trimmed by 0 bases and J by 3 bases, leaving 9 bases between them. The CDR3 sequence is 14 residues long. Germline V CDR1 and CDR2: DFQATT, SNEGSKA (reference sequence). Here the CDR3 reads CSARDGANNQPQHF. In DNA, the CDR3 is TGCAGTGCTAGAGATGGGGCTAACAATCAGCCCCAGCATTTT.

This clonotype occurred a few times. In nucleotides, the CDR3 is TGTGCCAGCAGACCACAGGGGGACACTGAAGCTTTCTTT. Translating it yields CASRPQGDTEAFF. This rearrangement joins TRBV12-3 or TRBV12-4 to TRBJ1-1, with 8 bases that match TRBD1. V trimming: 6 bases; J trimming: 3 bases; junction bases outside the gene matches: 3. The CDR3 runs to 13 residues.

This clonotype was recorded at least ten times. This chain uses TRBV5-5 with TRBJ1-2, with a weak D call TRBD1 (6 bases). CDR3 length equals 16 residues. V was pared by 0 bases and J by 4 bases, with 16 bases between. In germline, CDR1 is SGHKS, CDR2 YYEKEE (reference sequence). Here the CDR3 reads CASSLEGGVRGYGYTF. For the CDR3, the DNA is TGTGCCAGCAGCTTGGAAGGGGGGGTTCGGGGCTATGGCTACACCTTC.

The V gene is TRBV2, the J gene TRBJ1-1; D gene unclear. CDR1 is SNHLY, CDR2 FYNNEI, per germline. V shed 5 bases and J shed 7 bases, with 14 bases lying between them. CDR3 length equals 13 residues. The CDR3 region is CASSLGQPGEAFF. Here the CDR3 DNA reads TGTGCCAGCAGTTTAGGTCAGCCAGGTGAAGCTTTCTTT. The full variable domain, completed using reference TRBV2 and TRBJ1-1, is EPEVTQTPSHQVTQMGQEVILRCVPISNHLYFYWYRQILGQKVEFLVSFYNNEISEKSEIFDDQFSVERPDGSNFTLKIRSTKLEDSAMYFCASSLGQPGEAFFGQGTRLTVV.

This clonotype occurred many times. The chain uses TRBV2 and TRBJ1-5; D gene unclear. Germline V gene data show CDR1 as SNHLY and CDR2 as FYNNEI. The CDR3 has 13 amino acids. The V gene lost 4 bases and the J gene lost 7 bases, with 11 bases spanning the gap. CDR3 sequence reads: CASSASEEQPQHF. The DNA for the CDR3 is TGTGCCAGCAGTGCGTCCGAGGAACAGCCCCAGCATTTT.

In this sample, this clonotype turned up many times. V and J are TRBV28 and TRBJ1-4; a weak D match, TRBD1 (6 bases). The CDR3 runs 14 residues. The V gene's germline CDR1 is MDHEN and CDR2 SYDVKM. V was cut by 6 bases and J by 8 bases, with 16 bases left in between. The CDR3: CASSPEGVREKLFF. CDR3 nucleotide sequence: TGTGCCAGCAGCCCCGAGGGGGTACGGGAAAAACTGTTTTTT.

The sample holds many counts of this clonotype. V gene TRBV29-1 combines with J gene TRBJ1-2; TRBD1 might be the D (6 bases). The CDR3 is 12 residues long. Trimming shortened V by 4 bases and J by 2 bases, and 8 bases separated the two germline ends. Germline V CDR1 and CDR2: SQVTM, ANQGSEA. In DNA form, the CDR3 reads TGCAGCGTTGGAGGGGGGAACTATGGCTACACCTTC. Amino acid sequence: CSVGGGNYGYTF.

This clonotype was picked up many times. The rearrangement links TRBV29-1 to TRBJ2-5; D is perhaps TRBD1 or TRBD2 (6 bases each). V lost 7 bases and J 5 bases, leaving 17 bases between the germline ends. Germline V gene lookup returns CDR1 SQVTM and CDR2 ANQGSEA. The CDR3 covers 13 residues. Here the CDR3 reads CSARKLGGETQYF. Written as DNA, the CDR3 is TGCAGCGCCCGAAAACTAGGGGGGGAGACCCAGTACTTC.

This clonotype was seen at least ten times. This chain links TRBV19 with TRBJ2-5; TRBD2 aligns across 9 bases. The CDR3 totals 16 residues. Germline V gene data show CDR1 as LNHDA and CDR2 as SQIVND (reference sequence). J was trimmed by 5 bases and V by 3 bases; bases with no gene match: 10. CDR3 in DNA: TGTGCCAGTAGTATTGGGGTAGCGGGAGTATCGGAGACCCAGTACTTC. Translated: CASSIGVAGVSETQYF.

The sample holds many counts of this clonotype. The chain links TRBV28 to TRBJ2-7; tentatively, D is TRBD1 or TRBD2 (7 bases each). From germline, CDR1 is MDHEN and CDR2 SYDVKM. Trimming left V 6 bases short and J 3 bases short, with 21 bases between. The CDR3 loop spans 16 amino acids. CDR3 in DNA: TGTGCCAGCAGCAGTTCAGGGGGAGGGCCTGGCTACGAGCAGTACTTC. The encoded protein is CASSSSGGGPGYEQYF.

This clonotype was observed many times. This chain uses TRBV5-1 with TRBJ2-7; D not resolved. Between the trimmed V and J ends, which lost 0 bases and 5 bases, there was a span of 12 bases. CDR3 size: 14 residues. Looked up from germline, CDR1 is SGHRS and CDR2 is YFSETQ. The CDR3 here is CASSLDNPLDEQYF. The CDR3, as DNA: TGCGCCAGCAGCTTGGACAACCCTCTAGACGAGCAGTACTTC.

This chain connects TRBV5-1 to TRBJ1-1; maybe TRBD1 (6 bases). Germline V lookup: CDR1 SGHRS, CDR2 YFSETQ. The length of the CDR3 is 14 residues. V was cut by 4 bases and J by 5 bases, with 15 bases left in between. As DNA, the CDR3 is TGCGCCAGCAGCCCAAGGACAGTGACGACTGAAGCTTTCTTT. Amino acid sequence: CASSPRTVTTEAFF.

The gene calls are TRBV12-3 or TRBV12-4 and TRBJ2-7; possible D gene TRBD2, 5 bases. Trimming took off 6 bases at V and 6 bases at J, with 18 bases between the two ends. This CDR3 is built from 14 residues. The CDR3 nucleotides are TGTGCCAGCAGCCCCCACTCGGGGAGCGGCGAGCAGTACTTC. This translates into CASSPHSGSGEQYF.

This clonotype appeared many times. The chain has TRBV24-1 and TRBJ1-2; D gene unclear. The ends were cut back, 3 bases at V and 4 bases at J, with 8 bases in the middle. The CDR3 is 13 amino acids. Germline V gene sequence: CDR1 KGHDR, CDR2 SFDVKD. The CDR3 sequence is CATSDPTTYGYTF. The DNA of the CDR3 is TGTGCCACCAGTGATCCCACGACCTATGGCTACACCTTC.

This clonotype was observed many times. The chain uses TRBV12-3 or TRBV12-4 and TRBJ1-4; no clear D. The CDR3 contains 13 residues. Trimming pared 8 bases from V and 8 bases from J, leaving 15 bases between. CDR3 protein: CASWAGGWEKLFF. The CDR3 DNA is TGTGCCAGCTGGGCAGGAGGATGGGAAAAACTGTTTTTT.

V gene TRBV6-1 combines with J gene TRBJ1-1; D may be TRBD1 (6 bases). V was shortened by 5 bases and J by 1 base, with 11 bases between the two germline ends. Germline CDR1 reads MNHNS; CDR2 reads SASEGT. This CDR3 has 14 amino acids. The CDR3 coding sequence is TGTGCCAGCAGTAGCAGGACAGCGAACACTGAAGCTTTCTTT. It is translated as CASSSRTANTEAFF.

This clonotype was recorded at least ten times. V and J are TRBV6-1 and TRBJ2-3, with D hard to call. This CDR3 region has 15 residues. Germline V gives CDR1 MNHNS, CDR2 SASEGT. V was cut by 6 bases and J by 0 bases, with 13 bases left in between. DNA of the CDR3: TGTGCCAGCAGCTCCCTTAGAACTAGCACAGATACGCAGTATTTT. It yields the protein CASSSLRTSTDTQYF.

This clonotype was recorded many times. The chain employs TRBV9 and TRBJ2-3; possibly TRBD2 for D (5 bases). The germline V gene encodes CDR1 SGDLS and CDR2 YYNGEE. The ends were cut back, 3 bases at V and 6 bases at J, with 20 bases in the middle. CDR3 length: 16 residues. The chain's CDR3 is CASSASPHKRRDTQYF. The CDR3 coding sequence is TGTGCCAGCAGCGCAAGTCCACACAAGAGGAGGGATACGCAGTATTTT.

This clonotype came up a few times. CDR3 loop: CASSQFRDTYEQYF. For the CDR3, the DNA is TGTGCCAGCAGCCAGTTCCGGGATACCTACGAGCAGTACTTC. The rearrangement joins TRBV3-1 to TRBJ2-7; D might be TRBD2 (5 bases). The CDR3 loop spans 14 amino acids. Germline V gene sequence: CDR1 LGHDT, CDR2 YNNKEL (reference sequence). Deletions cut 3 bases from V and 2 bases from J, with 11 bases between.

The J gene is TRBJ2-7, the V gene TRBV6-1, with D perhaps matching TRBD1 or TRBD2 (5 bases each). V shed 8 bases and J shed 0 bases, with 26 bases lying between them. Germline CDR1 MNHNS, CDR2 SASEGT. This CDR3 is 18 amino acids long. In DNA form, the CDR3 reads TGTGCCAGCGCCGACATAGGGGTGAGGCGGGCCAACTCCTACGAGCAGTACTTC. Translation gives CASADIGVRRANSYEQYF.